The 30 T cell receptor beta chains below come from one sample, sequenced in a study of cytomegalovirus exposure and HLA in healthy donors (dated by TCRdb to about 2017). The library was built by means of the immunoSEQ multiplex PCR assay. A mixture of 60 forward primers for TCR Vbeta segments and 13 reverse primers for TCR Jbeta segments was used in the multiplex PCR. What TCRdb holds here is the immuneACCESS table cut down to in-frame rearrangements. Part of the clones is not present; checked against another copy, under half of the missing clones reflect an unresolved V gene, and the others are unexplained. The sample data list around 150,000 clones, and around four fifths of these were observed just once. The top ten clones comprise less than 5% of the sample. Sequencing was done on a sample of PBMCs. These receptors all come from a man aged 25-45 years in good health.

The chain is built from TRBV7-9 and TRBJ2-2; the D gene is possibly TRBD2 (5 bases). Trimming left V 6 bases short and J 7 bases short, with 12 bases between. The CDR3 has 13 residues. The germline V gene encodes CDR1 SEHNR and CDR2 FQNEAQ (reference sequence). CDR3 bases: TGTGCCAGCAGGGGTGGAAGCGGCGGGGAGCTGTTTTTT. Protein product: CASRGGSGGELFF. Drawing the rest from reference TRBV7-9 and TRBJ2-2, the complete variable domain is DTGVSQNPRHKITKRGQNVTFRCDPISEHNRLYWYRQTLGQGPEFLTYFQNEAQLEKSRLLSDRFSAERPKGSFSTLEIQRTEQGDSAMYLCASRGGSGGELFFGEGSRLTVL.

There are a few counts of this clone. The chain recombines TRBV21-1 with TRBJ2-1; the table's D call of TRBD1 was not tested on the DNA. TRBV21-1 is classified as a pseudogene. This CDR3 is 19 amino acids long. CDR3 region: CASSKGRGLGQTTYNEQFF. Here the CDR3 DNA reads TGTGCCAGCAGCAAAGGAAGAGGACTGGGACAGACCACCTACAATGAGCAGTTCTTC.

The gene calls are TRBV30 and TRBJ1-6; D may be TRBD1 (6 bases). This CDR3 comprises 13 residues. Germline CDR1 GTSNPN, CDR2 SVGIG (reference sequence). V was trimmed by 3 bases and J by 7 bases, leaving 10 bases between them. The CDR3 loop is CAWRRTENSPLHF. CDR3 in DNA: TGTGCCTGGAGAAGGACAGAGAATTCACCCCTCCACTTT.

The genes are TRBV5-4 and TRBJ2-6; D possibly corresponds to TRBD2 (5 bases). The CDR3 extends over 15 amino acids. Per the germline V gene, CDR1 is SGHNT and CDR2 is YYREEE (reference sequence). Trimming stripped 0 bases from V and 6 bases from J, with 10 bases between. The CDR3 loop reads CASSLGGGLANVLTF. DNA for the CDR3: TGTGCCAGCAGCTTGGGCGGCGGGCTGGCCAACGTCCTGACTTTC.

The chain uses TRBV23-1 and TRBJ1-5; no definite D call. Being an ORF, TRBV23-1 has a function that is uncertain. There are 18 residues in the CDR3. V shed 3 bases and J shed 5 bases, with 23 bases lying between them. The CDR3 nucleotides read TGCGCCAGCAGTCAGCCTATTACCAGTCGGGAGTGCGATCAGCCCCAGCATTTT. Translation gives CASSQPITSRECDQPQHF.

The CDR3 DNA is TGTGCCAGCAGTCTCAGGGGAGCCACAGATACGCAGTATTTT. This codes for CASSLRGATDTQYF. This sequence joins TRBV2 and TRBJ2-3; D is possibly TRBD1 (6 bases). The CDR3 covers 14 residues. With 5 bases removed from V and 2 bases from J, the gap between germline ends came to 11 bases. Germline V CDR1 and CDR2: SNHLY, FYNNEI.

This sequence joins TRBV12-5 and TRBJ2-3, with TRBD2 identical over 8 bases. The CDR3 sequence is 15 residues long. Germline values: CDR1 LGHNT, CDR2 FRNRAP. Losses at the gene ends were 4 bases for V and 8 bases for J; bases not matched to a gene: 11. CDR3 DNA: TGTGCTAGTGGTTCCGCCGGGACTAGGAGTTTTACGCAGTATTTT. Translating gives CASGSAGTRSFTQYF.

The gene calls are TRBV4-2 and TRBJ1-2, with 9 bases fitting TRBD1. The CDR3 is 16 residues long. The germline CDR1 and CDR2 sequences are LGHNA and YNFKEQ. The V gene end was trimmed by 3 bases and the J gene end by 2 bases; junction bases not matched to a gene: 7. CDR3 residues: CASSQGGTGPNYGYTF. In DNA, the CDR3 is TGTGCCAGCAGCCAGGGGGGGACAGGGCCAAACTATGGCTACACCTTC.

CDR3 sequence (DNA): TGTGCCAGCAGAGATGGGACAGAGAAAGCTTTCTTT. Encoded protein: CASRDGTEKAFF. The chain is built from TRBV2 and TRBJ1-1, with 7 nucleotides matching TRBD1. Germline lookup yields CDR1 SNHLY and CDR2 FYNNEI. The V and J ends lost 6 bases and 9 bases, in that order; junction bases with no gene match: 7. CDR3 length: 12 amino acids.

This clone appeared once. This rearrangement joins TRBV7-8 to TRBJ1-2; 7 bases line up with TRBD1. Germline lookup yields CDR1 SGHVS and CDR2 FQNEAQ. The V segment lost 4 bases and the J segment 6 bases; nucleotides outside the gene matches: 14. The CDR3 covers 16 residues. The CDR3 loop reads CASSSAYPGQQDGYTF. DNA of the CDR3: TGTGCCAGCAGCTCCGCCTATCCGGGACAGCAAGATGGCTACACCTTC.

This clone came up a few times. The gene calls are TRBV6-5 and TRBJ2-3; D possibly corresponds to TRBD1 (5 bases). Germline CDR1 MNHEY, CDR2 SVGAGI. The CDR3 sequence is 15 residues long. V lost 0 bases, J lost 3 bases, and 10 bases lay in between. This CDR3 reads CASSYSIYRTDTQYF. The CDR3 DNA reads TGTGCCAGCAGTTACTCGATTTACAGGACAGATACGCAGTATTTT.

This chain links TRBV19 with TRBJ1-2; TRBD1 is a possible D gene (6 bases). Germline CDR1 and CDR2: LNHDA and SQIVND (reference sequence). V was trimmed by 5 bases and J by 1 base, leaving 11 bases between them. The CDR3 runs 14 residues. Here the CDR3 reads CASSPRTVNYGYTF. The CDR3 bases are TGTGCCAGTAGTCCCCGGACAGTTAACTATGGCTACACCTTC.

Written as DNA, the CDR3 is TGTGCCAGCAGCCCCAATGTCCTAGCGGGAGTTCACGAGCAGTACTTC. Its protein product is CASSPNVLAGVHEQYF. V usage is TRBV11-3 and J usage is TRBJ2-7, with 10 bases lining up with TRBD2. The ends lost 5 bases at V and 5 bases at J; junction bases unmatched: 12. The germline CDR1 and CDR2 sequences are SGHNT and YENEEA. The CDR3 covers 16 residues.

This chain links TRBV7-3 with TRBJ2-5, with TRBD1 identical over 7 bases. The CDR3 totals 16 residues. The junction had 10 bases not matched to a gene; V was cut back by 5 bases and J by 1 base. Germline V lookup: CDR1 SGHTA, CDR2 FQGTGA. The DNA for the CDR3 is TGTGCCAGCAGCCCTAGGGGGACAGTGCGCCAAGAGACCCAGTACTTC. This sequence encodes CASSPRGTVRQETQYF. The whole variable domain, remainder taken from reference TRBV7-3 and TRBJ2-5, is GAGVSQTPSNKVTEKGKYVELRCDPISGHTALYWYRQSLGQGPEFLIYFQGTGAADDSGLPNDRFFAVRPEGSVSTLKIQRTERGDSAVYLCASSPRGTVRQETQYFGPGTRLLVL.

This clone was detected only once. This chain uses TRBV25-1 with TRBJ1-6; TRBD1 aligns across 8 bases. Per the germline V gene, CDR1 is MGHDK and CDR2 is SYGVNS. The CDR3 is 14 amino acids. Losses at the gene ends were 3 bases for V and 8 bases for J; bases not matched to a gene: 3. The CDR3 protein is CASSEQGAYSPLHF. CDR3 nucleotide sequence: TGTGCCAGCAGTGAGCAGGGGGCTTATTCACCCCTCCACTTT.

The chain recombines TRBV6-6 with TRBJ2-7; 8 bases align to TRBD1. The V gene end was trimmed by 6 bases and the J gene end by 7 bases; junction bases not matched to a gene: 8. This CDR3 region has 13 residues. Per germline, CDR1 MNHNY and CDR2 SVGAGI (reference sequence). CDR3 bases: TGTGCCAGCAGAGGACGACAGGGGAGTGAGCAGTACTTC. Translating it yields CASRGRQGSEQYF.

The chain couples TRBV7-6 to TRBJ2-1; the D is unclear. This CDR3 comprises 11 residues. The V gene lost 0 bases and the J gene lost 10 bases, with 4 bases spanning the gap. In germline, CDR1 is SGHVS, CDR2 FNYEAQ. CDR3 nucleotide sequence: TGTGCCAGCAGCTTAGCGCAGGAGCAGTTCTTC. This sequence encodes CASSLAQEQFF.

The gene calls are TRBV18 and TRBJ1-2; no clear D. V was shortened by 0 bases and J by 4 bases, with 18 bases between the two germline ends. There are 17 residues in the CDR3. In germline, CDR1 is KGHSH, CDR2 LQKENI. The CDR3 reads CASSPPGSTLRGYGYTF. CDR3 sequence (DNA): TGTGCCAGCTCACCACCGGGTAGCACTCTCCGGGGCTATGGCTACACCTTC.

The rearrangement links TRBV6-6 to TRBJ2-3, with a weak D call TRBD2 (5 bases). The germline CDR1 and CDR2 sequences are MNHNY and SVGAGI (reference sequence). The CDR3 consists of 16 residues. Trimming left V 0 bases short and J 0 bases short, with 10 bases between. CDR3 protein: CASSYSNGVSTDTQYF. DNA of the CDR3: TGTGCCAGCAGTTACTCGAACGGGGTTAGCACAGATACGCAGTATTTT.

The chain recombines TRBV7-3 with TRBJ2-7; 10 bases fit TRBD2. CDR1 is SGHTA, CDR2 FQGTGA, per germline. This CDR3 contains 15 residues. V shed 6 bases and J 7 bases; nucleotides not matched to a gene: 12. CDR3 DNA: TGTGCCAGCAGTCCCAGAGCGGGAGGGGCGAGTGAGCAGTACTTC. This encodes CASSPRAGGASEQYF.

This clone was seen a few times. This chain links TRBV5-1 with TRBJ2-3; tentative D call: TRBD1 (7 bases). The germline gives CDR1 SGHRS, CDR2 YFSETQ. Trimming cost V 3 bases and J 6 bases, with 17 bases left between them. The CDR3 spans 15 residues. As DNA, the CDR3 is TGCGCCAGCAGCTACTCCTGGACAGGAGGGGATACGCAGTATTTT. It is translated as CASSYSWTGGDTQYF.

The chain combines TRBV5-1 with TRBJ2-7; 9 bases are shared with TRBD2. CDR1 SGHRS and CDR2 YFSETQ come from the germline V gene. V gave up 4 bases and J gave up 4 bases; unmatched junction bases: 6. The CDR3 has 14 amino acids. CDR3 region: CASSMTSGRYEQYF. CDR3 coding DNA: TGCGCCAGCAGCATGACTAGCGGTAGGTACGAGCAGTACTTC.

This rearrangement joins TRBV7-2 to TRBJ2-2, with a weak D call TRBD2 (7 bases). The CDR3 spans 16 residues. Trimming left V 7 bases short and J 4 bases short, with 19 bases between. The V gene's germline CDR1 is SGHTA and CDR2 FQGNSA. CDR3 sequence (DNA): TGTGCCAGCACCAGAGGGGGGGCCATGGGCACCGGGGAGCTGTTTTTT. Its translation: CASTRGGAMGTGELFF.

This rearrangement joins TRBV7-3 to TRBJ2-3; D possibly corresponds to TRBD2 (5 bases). V was trimmed by 3 bases and J by 3 bases, leaving 10 bases between them. Germline-derived CDR1 and CDR2 are SGHTA and FQGTGA. The CDR3 is made up of 14 amino acids. CDR3 protein: CASSFSTKTDTQYF. The CDR3, as DNA: TGTGCCAGCAGCTTCTCGACTAAAACAGATACGCAGTATTTT.

The chain carries TRBV6-5 and TRBJ2-7; 7 nucleotides line up with TRBD1. The J segment lost 0 bases and the V segment lost 0 bases, leaving 2 bases of the junction unmatched. Germline V gene sequence: CDR1 MNHEY, CDR2 SVGAGI. This CDR3 is 15 amino acids long. The CDR3 nucleotides are TGTGCCAGCAGTTACTCGTCAGGGGGCTCCTACGAGCAGTACTTC. Translated: CASSYSSGGSYEQYF.

This chain links TRBV29-1 with TRBJ2-5, with TRBD2 identical over 7 bases. Germline CDR1 SQVTM, CDR2 ANQGSEA. CDR3 length equals 13 residues. The junction had 8 bases not matched to a gene; V was cut back by 5 bases and J by 5 bases. CDR3: CSVSREEGETQYF. CDR3 sequence (DNA): TGCAGCGTTTCCCGGGAGGAGGGTGAGACCCAGTACTTC.

The chain combines TRBV14 with TRBJ2-5, with TRBD2 identical over 9 bases. The DNA end favors TRBJ2-7, so the J call may be wrong. The CDR3 has 15 residues. Per germline, CDR1 SGHDN and CDR2 FVKESK. CDR3 in amino acids: CASSQSPSGVYEQYF. Here the CDR3 DNA reads TGTGCCAGCAGCCAATCCCCTAGCGGGGTCTACGAGCAGTACTTC.

Only a few counts were recorded for this clone. The V and J genes are TRBV5-1 and TRBJ2-7, with 7 positions matching TRBD2. Germline loops: CDR1 SGHRS, CDR2 YFSETQ. The V and J ends lost 3 bases and 6 bases, in that order; junction bases with no gene match: 12. CDR3 length equals 15 residues. The CDR3 bases are TGCGCCAGCAGCTCCTCTAGCGGACTTTTCCTCGAGCAGTACTTC. This encodes CASSSSSGLFLEQYF.

CDR3 in amino acids: CASSDYNSGNTGELFF. The CDR3 DNA reads as TGCGCCAGCAGCGATTATAACAGTGGGAACACCGGGGAGCTGTTTTTT. The gene calls are TRBV5-1 and TRBJ2-2; D is ambiguous. The CDR3 loop spans 16 amino acids. Per the germline V gene, CDR1 is SGHRS and CDR2 is YFSETQ. V shed 4 bases and J shed 1 base, with 14 bases lying between them.

The chain couples TRBV19 to TRBJ1-3; no definite D call. CDR3 length equals 13 residues. Germline V gene sequence: CDR1 LNHDA, CDR2 SQIVND (reference sequence). Trimming removed 7 bases at V and 4 bases at J, with 11 bases between. The CDR3 sequence: CASTFWPGNTIYF. The CDR3 DNA is TGTGCCAGTACTTTCTGGCCGGGAAACACCATATATTTT.